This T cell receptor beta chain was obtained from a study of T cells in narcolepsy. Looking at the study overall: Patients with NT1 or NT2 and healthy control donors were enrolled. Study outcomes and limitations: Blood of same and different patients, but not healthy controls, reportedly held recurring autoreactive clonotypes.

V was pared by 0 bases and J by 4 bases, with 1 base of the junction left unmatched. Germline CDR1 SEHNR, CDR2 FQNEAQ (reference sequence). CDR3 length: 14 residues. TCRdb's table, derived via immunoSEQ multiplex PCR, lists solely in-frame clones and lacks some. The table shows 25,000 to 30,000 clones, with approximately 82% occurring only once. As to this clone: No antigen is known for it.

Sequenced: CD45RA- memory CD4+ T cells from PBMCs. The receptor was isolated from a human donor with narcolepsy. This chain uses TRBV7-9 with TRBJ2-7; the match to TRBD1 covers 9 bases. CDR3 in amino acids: CASSLAGQGYEQYF. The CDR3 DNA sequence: TGTGCCAGCAGCTTAGCGGGACAGGGTTACGAGCAGTACTTC.